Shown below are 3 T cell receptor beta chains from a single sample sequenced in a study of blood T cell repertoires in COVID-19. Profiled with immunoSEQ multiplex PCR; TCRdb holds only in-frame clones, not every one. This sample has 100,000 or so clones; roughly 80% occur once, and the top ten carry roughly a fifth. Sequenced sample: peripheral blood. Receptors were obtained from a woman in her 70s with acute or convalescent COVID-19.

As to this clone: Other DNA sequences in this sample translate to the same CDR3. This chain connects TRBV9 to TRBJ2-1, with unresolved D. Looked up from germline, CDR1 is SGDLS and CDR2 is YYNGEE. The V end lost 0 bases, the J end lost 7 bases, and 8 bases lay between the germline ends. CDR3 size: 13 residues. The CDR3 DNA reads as TGTGCCAGCAGCGTAGTTGGAGATAATGAGCAGTTCTTC. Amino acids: CASSVVGDNEQFF.

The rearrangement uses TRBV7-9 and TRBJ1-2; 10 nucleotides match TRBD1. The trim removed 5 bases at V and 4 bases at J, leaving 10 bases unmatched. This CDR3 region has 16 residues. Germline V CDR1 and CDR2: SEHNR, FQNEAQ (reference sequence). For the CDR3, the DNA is TGTGCCAGCAGCCTCGGGACAGGGGTTCAAGGCTATGGCTACACCTTC. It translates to CASSLGTGVQGYGYTF.

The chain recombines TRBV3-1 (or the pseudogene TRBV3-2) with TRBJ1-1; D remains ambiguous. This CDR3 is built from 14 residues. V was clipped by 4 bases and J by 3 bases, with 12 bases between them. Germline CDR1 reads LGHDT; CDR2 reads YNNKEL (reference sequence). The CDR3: CASSPPLGDTEAFF. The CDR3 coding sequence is TGTGCCAGCAGCCCGCCACTGGGCGACACTGAAGCTTTCTTT.